These 18 T cell receptor beta chains originate from one sample sequenced in a study of T cell responses to AZD1222 COVID-19 vaccine. Measured with immunoSEQ multiplex PCR; TCRdb has only the in-frame clones, and not every one. The data show 95,000 to 120,000 clones, roughly 88% seen once. The source was peripheral blood, collected 28 days after the second AZD1222 dose. These receptors were taken from an adult who received the AZD1222 COVID-19 vaccine.

The chain uses TRBV5-1 and TRBJ2-5, with 8 bases aligning to TRBD1. The CDR3 contains 15 residues. The germline gives CDR1 SGHRS, CDR2 YFSETQ. V shed 0 bases and J 5 bases; nucleotides not matched to a gene: 6. The CDR3 DNA reads as TGCGCCAGCAGCTTGGAACAGGGGGGCCGGGAGACCCAGTACTTC. It encodes CASSLEQGGRETQYF.

The J gene is TRBJ1-3, the V gene TRBV3-1 (or the pseudogene TRBV3-2), with 8 bases that match TRBD1. The V gene's germline CDR1 is LGHDT and CDR2 YNNKEL (reference sequence). This CDR3 contains 18 residues. J lost 1 base, V lost 4 bases, and 12 bases had no gene match. The CDR3 nucleotides read TGTGCCAGCAGCCGAGACAGGGGCCGACGATTATCTGGAAACACCATATATTTT. This translates into CASSRDRGRRLSGNTIYF.

The rearrangement uses TRBV6-4 and TRBJ2-2, with TRBD1 matching over 7 bases. The germline V gene encodes CDR1 MRHNA and CDR2 SNTAGT. The CDR3 contains 14 residues. Trimming cost V 6 bases and J 3 bases; bases outside gene matches: 4. This chain's CDR3 is CASSATGDTGELFF. DNA for the CDR3: TGTGCCAGCAGCGCTACAGGGGACACCGGGGAGCTGTTTTTT.

The V gene is TRBV5-1, the J gene TRBJ2-5; D is uncertain. Germline V gene data show CDR1 as SGHRS and CDR2 as YFSETQ. There are 14 residues in the CDR3. V was clipped by 0 bases and J by 1 base, with 7 bases between them. CDR3 nucleotides: TGCGCCAGCAGCTTGGAGGTCAGCCAAGAGACCCAGTACTTC. It is translated as CASSLEVSQETQYF.

The J gene is TRBJ2-5, the V gene TRBV7-9; possibly TRBD2 for D (6 bases). The CDR3 spans 16 residues. V lost 5 bases to trimming and J lost 3 bases, with 19 bases between them. Germline loops: CDR1 SEHNR, CDR2 FQNEAQ (reference sequence). The CDR3 sequence is CASSLWRAVNKETQYF. As DNA, the CDR3 is TGTGCCAGCAGCCTCTGGAGGGCAGTCAATAAAGAGACCCAGTACTTC.

This clone was observed a single time. The chain uses TRBV7-2 and TRBJ1-1; 8 bases fit TRBD1. V lost 0 bases, J lost 11 bases, and 5 bases stayed unmatched. CDR3 length: 13 amino acids. Germline V lookup: CDR1 SGHTA, CDR2 FQGNSA. The CDR3 nucleotides are TGTGCCAGCAGCTTAGCTGTGACAGGGGTGGCTTTCTTT. It specifies CASSLAVTGVAFF.

The V gene is TRBV7-2, the J gene TRBJ1-2; the D gene is possibly TRBD1 (5 bases). Germline CDR1 is SGHTA and CDR2 is FQGNSA. V gave up 4 bases and J gave up 4 bases, with 13 bases separating them. The CDR3 contains 14 residues. The chain's CDR3 is CASSSTATSYGYTF. CDR3 nucleotide sequence: TGTGCCAGCAGCTCGACAGCGACCTCCTATGGCTACACCTTC.

The gene calls are TRBV5-5 and TRBJ2-2; no reliable D call. The germline V gene has CDR1 SGHKS and CDR2 YYEKEE (reference sequence). CDR3 length equals 14 residues. Trimming left V 0 bases short and J 2 bases short, with 5 bases between. The CDR3 DNA reads as TGTGCCAGCAGCTTGGTCGCAAACACCGGGGAGCTGTTTTTT. Translation: CASSLVANTGELFF.

The chain combines TRBV7-8 with TRBJ2-5, with 8 bases matching TRBD1. Per the germline V gene, CDR1 is SGHVS and CDR2 is FQNEAQ. This CDR3 is 14 amino acids long. The ends lost 5 bases at V and 4 bases at J; junction bases unmatched: 6. The CDR3, as DNA: TGTGCCAGCAGCCAGGACAGGGTATTAGAGACCCAGTACTTC. Amino acid sequence: CASSQDRVLETQYF.

The CDR3 DNA is TGTGCCAGCAGCGCCCGGGACAGTGAAAAACTGTTTTTT. It encodes CASSARDSEKLFF. This chain joins TRBV7-4 and TRBJ1-4; 7 nucleotides agree with TRBD1. The CDR3 sequence is 13 residues long. The germline V gene encodes CDR1 SGHVT and CDR2 SQSDAQ. The V gene end was trimmed by 5 bases and the J gene end by 7 bases; junction bases not matched to a gene: 4.

The V and J genes are TRBV13 and TRBJ1-2; 7 bases align to TRBD1. Per the germline V gene, CDR1 is PRHDT and CDR2 is FYEKMQ (reference sequence). This CDR3 has 15 residues. The ends lost 2 bases at V and 1 base at J; junction bases unmatched: 4. Written as DNA, the CDR3 is TGTGCCAGCAGCTTAAGGTCAGGGGGTAACTATGGCTACACCTTC. It codes for CASSLRSGGNYGYTF.

J is TRBJ1-2 and V is TRBV29-1; the D gene is possibly TRBD1 (5 bases). The CDR3 consists of 12 residues. Trimming pared 7 bases from V and 2 bases from J, leaving 11 bases between. Germline CDR1 SQVTM, CDR2 ANQGSEA. The CDR3 DNA sequence: TGCAGCGGCAGGGAACCGAACTATGGCTACACCTTC. Protein sequence: CSGREPNYGYTF.

The rearrangement joins TRBV6-2 or TRBV6-3 to TRBJ1-1; D remains ambiguous. Germline V gives CDR1 MNHEY, CDR2 SVGEGT. This CDR3 has 14 amino acids. The V and J ends lost 4 bases and 7 bases respectively, with 16 bases between them. CDR3 amino acids: CASSFTSGYVEAFF. The CDR3 DNA is TGTGCCAGCAGTTTCACATCCGGTTACGTTGAAGCTTTCTTT.

The chain has TRBV6-2 or TRBV6-3 and TRBJ2-3; 7 bases align to TRBD1. Germline assignment: CDR1 MNHEY and CDR2 SVGEGT. After removal of 6 bases from V and 0 bases from J, the junction contained 12 bases not matched to a gene. CDR3 size: 17 residues. CDR3 in amino acids: CASSLEPGQPSTDTQYF. CDR3 nucleotides: TGTGCCAGCAGCTTGGAACCGGGACAGCCTAGCACAGATACGCAGTATTTT.

The chain has TRBV2 and TRBJ2-7; D remains ambiguous. CDR3 length: 12 residues. The ends were cut back, 4 bases at V and 7 bases at J, with 11 bases in the middle. Germline CDR1 and CDR2: SNHLY and FYNNEI. The CDR3 protein is CASSVNNVEQYF. For the CDR3, the DNA is TGTGCCAGCAGTGTCAATAACGTAGAGCAGTACTTC. Filled out from reference TRBV2 and TRBJ2-7, the complete variable domain reads EPEVTQTPSHQVTQMGQEVILRCVPISNHLYFYWYRQILGQKVEFLVSFYNNEISEKSEIFDDQFSVERPDGSNFTLKIRSTKLEDSAMYFCASSVNNVEQYFGPGTRLTVT.

The chain recombines TRBV6-1 with TRBJ1-1; 10 bases are shared with TRBD1. In germline, CDR1 is MNHNS, CDR2 SASEGT. The J segment lost 1 base and the V segment lost 1 base, leaving 18 bases of the junction unmatched. CDR3 length: 21 amino acids. The CDR3 DNA is TGTGCCAGCAGTGAAGACACGGGACAGGGGATCGTTGGCAGGGGGAACACTGAAGCTTTCTTT. Its protein is CASSEDTGQGIVGRGNTEAFF.

The rearrangement joins TRBV7-8 to TRBJ1-3; perhaps TRBD1 as D (6 bases). CDR3 size: 13 residues. Trimming shortened V by 7 bases and J by 2 bases, and 9 bases separated the two germline ends. Germline-derived CDR1 and CDR2 are SGHVS and FQNEAQ. The DNA of the CDR3 is TGTGCCAGCACCAGGGGCACTGGAAACACCATATATTTT. Its protein product is CASTRGTGNTIYF.

J is TRBJ2-1 and V is TRBV11-3; the match to TRBD2 covers 7 bases. The V gene end was trimmed by 2 bases and the J gene end by 7 bases; junction bases not matched to a gene: 5. The length of the CDR3 is 14 residues. Germline-derived CDR1 and CDR2 are SGHNT and YENEEA. The CDR3 region has the DNA TGTGCCAGCAGCTTAAGGGGCGGGGGTAATGAGCAGTTCTTC. It yields the protein CASSLRGGGNEQFF.